A selection of T cell receptor beta chains follows, all from one sample in a study of response to subunit inactivated influenza vaccine. TCRdb ran MiXCR on the RT-PCR reads and lists one entry per CDR3 protein. Among about 780,000 distinct CDR3 sequences listed, around a sixth were seen once. The sample consisted of PBMCs from blood, taken roughly 5 days after vaccination. These receptors came from a man between 45 and 60 years old who received an inactivated influenza vaccine. The CDR3 runs from the conserved cysteine through the conserved F or W. Each record gives: V gene, J gene, CDR3 protein.

TRBV7-9	TRBJ2-1	CASSLFGSGPYNEQFF
TRBV3-1	TRBJ2-5	CASSQGHGTQYF
TRBV30	TRBJ2-7	CAWSEGTGFFNEQYF
TRBV18	TRBJ2-5	CASSPQRKTGTGETQYF
TRBV4-2	TRBJ1-1	CASSPRRENTEAFF
TRBV12-3/TRBV12-4	TRBJ1-2	CASSLGGGGGYTF
TRBV6-2/TRBV6-3	TRBJ1-6	CASNDRRDSPLHF
TRBV12-3/TRBV12-4	TRBJ1-1	CASSLAASSTEAFF
TRBV7-8	TRBJ2-3	CASSFLRPGLRTDTQYF
TRBV3-1	TRBJ1-4	CASSRPTGTGEKLFF
TRBV4-3	TRBJ1-1	CASRGGGKNTEAFF
TRBV7-6	TRBJ2-3	CASSLALTLADTQYF
TRBV4-3	TRBJ1-3	CASSPRSPGAGTAGNTIYF
TRBV7-3	TRBJ2-6	CASSLYGEGGANVLTF
TRBV20-1	TRBJ2-3	CSARSAGNTDTQYF
TRBV12-3/TRBV12-4	TRBJ1-3	CASQKGSSGNTIYF
TRBV7-9	TRBJ2-2	CASSSTEGGELFF
TRBV20-1	TRBJ1-1	CSAKRQNTEAFF
TRBV10-3	TRBJ2-7	CAISGAGSYEQYF
TRBV19	TRBJ1-5	CASSPITGGGQPQHF
TRBV6-1	TRBJ2-2	CASSPQRGGPGELFF
TRBV7-2	TRBJ2-3	CASSLSGKDTQYF
TRBV20-1	TRBJ2-1	CSRQGQAYNEQFF
TRBV13	TRBJ1-6	CASSFYNSPLHF
TRBV29-1	TRBJ2-2	CSVLGLTGELFF
TRBV7-6	TRBJ2-5	CASSLISQETQYF
TRBV20-1	TRBJ2-7	CSAHSVGGEQYF
TRBV27	TRBJ1-1	CASSQSRVGGTEAFF
TRBV12-3/TRBV12-4	TRBJ2-1	CASSLARYGTGGDEQFF
TRBV7-3	TRBJ2-7	CASSLLGQGINEQYF
TRBV12-3/TRBV12-4	TRBJ1-1	CASGGLWNTEAFF
TRBV20-1	TRBJ2-1	CSAPRSPSSYNEQFF
TRBV6-1	TRBJ2-5	CASSLRERGVKTQYF
TRBV4-3	TRBJ2-1	CASSQDTGTYNEQFF
TRBV24-1	TRBJ1-5	CATSDWGNNQPQHF
TRBV5-6	TRBJ2-3	CASSLQDREEYF
TRBV6-1	TRBJ2-7	CASSKFLGTSGSSYEQYF
TRBV13	TRBJ2-5	CASSSALYGQKETQYF
TRBV7-2	TRBJ2-7	CASRFLAGVLYEQYF
TRBV7-8	TRBJ2-5	CASSLGLAKNGETQYF
TRBV7-2	TRBJ2-7	CASSSVGLEQYF
TRBV5-6	TRBJ1-1	CASSLQVVNTEAFF
TRBV12-3/TRBV12-4	TRBJ2-3	CASIIAGADTQYF
TRBV27	TRBJ2-1	CASSLSTGGLVNEQFF
TRBV29-1	TRBJ2-3	CSVEDWASTDTQYF
TRBV9	TRBJ2-1	CASSVTGGGNEQFF
TRBV5-1	TRBJ1-1	CASSSGEMNTEAFF
TRBV7-2	TRBJ1-2	CASSLTDDYGYTF
TRBV20-1	TRBJ2-4	CSARVGGGLAKNIQYF
TRBV12-3/TRBV12-4	TRBJ2-2	CASSLLVAGELFF
TRBV7-9	TRBJ1-1	CASSPREGGSTEAFF
TRBV20-1	TRBJ2-5	CSASVGFQETQYF
TRBV27	TRBJ2-1	CASSKNAGTNEQFF
TRBV29-1	TRBJ2-3	CSVDSSATDTQYF
TRBV5-4	TRBJ2-5	CASSAEGEELRETQYF
TRBV5-6	TRBJ1-2	CASSLGGLANYGYTF
TRBV29-1	TRBJ1-1	CSDRQGAMNTEAFF
TRBV20-1	TRBJ2-2	CSAARLAGAPDGGELFF
TRBV7-9	TRBJ2-2	CASSPGTGVSGELFF